This T cell receptor beta chain is from a study of identical twins. Study-level results: Insertions were reduced in abundant cord blood beta clonotypes but not in memory repertoires.

A universal primer site was added by template switching, and unique molecular identifiers were carried by the cDNA. TCRdb used MiXCR to reprocess the 5' RACE reads, holding one entry per CDR3 protein. The sample shows a few hundred thousand distinct CDR3 sequences, roughly an eighth of them seen only once. As for this clonotype: Its antigen is still unknown.

V was shortened by 6 bases and J by 5 bases, with 14 bases between the two germline ends. This CDR3 spans 14 amino acids. Germline V gene sequence: CDR1 MNHNS, CDR2 SASEGT. This sample also belongs to another study, concerning yellow fever vaccine responses in identical twins.

This receptor was identified in a young woman in good health. Sequenced input: memory (CD45RO+) T cells sorted from blood. The rearrangement joins TRBV6-1 to TRBJ2-1; D is unclear. Here the CDR3 reads CASSSRQWDNEQFF. CDR3 sequence (DNA): TGTGCCAGCAGCAGTCGCCAGTGGGACAATGAGCAGTTCTTC.